This TCR beta chain was documented in a study of T cells in localized non-small cell lung cancer. TCRdb keeps only in-frame clones here, not all; method: immunoSEQ multiplex PCR. Here the sample spans more than 45,000 clones, more than 85% being singletons. Notes on this clone: At one end the junction does not follow the germline gene, possibly because of a read error.

The CDR3 length is 13 residues. CDR1 and CDR2 (germline): GTSNPN, SVGIG (reference sequence). The chain uses TRBV30 and TRBJ1-6; the D is unclear. The specimen was PBMCs, collected before any cancer treatment. The receptor was isolated from a man aged 40-75 years with stage II lung adenocarcinoma. The CDR3 reads CARRAATDSPLHF. The CDR3 bases are TGTGCCCGGAGGGCCGCGACGGATTCACCCCTCCACTTT.